Listed below are T cell receptor beta chains from one sample, sequenced in a study of cytomegalovirus exposure and HLA in healthy donors. TCRdb's table, derived via immunoSEQ multiplex PCR, lists solely in-frame clones and lacks some. The table has 75,000 to 100,000 clones, around 77% seen once. The sample was PBMCs. These receptors all come from a man between 40 and 49 years old in good health and CMV-seronegative. Both conserved end residues are part of each CDR3. The order of the fields is D gene, clone size, V gene, J gene, CDR3 DNA, CDR3 protein. D genes are given only for firm matches. Where a row states a size, it is once, few, many or the class of an expanded clone; other rows omit it.

>TRBD1|many|TRBV6-1|TRBJ1-6
TGTGCCAGCAGTGGACAGGGGGATAATTCACCCCTCCACTTT
CASSGQGDNSPLHF
>-|-|TRBV6-1|TRBJ1-1
TGTGCCAGCAGTGAAGCGGGGGGAATCACTGAAGCTTTCTTT
CASSEAGGITEAFF
>TRBD2|-|TRBV7-6|TRBJ2-2
TGTGCCAGCAGCTGGCGCCCGAGCGGGGACACCGGGGAGCTGTTTTTT
CASSWRPSGDTGELFF
>-|-|TRBV29-1|TRBJ2-1
TGCAGCGCCTTCGGGGGTGATAATGAGCAGTTCTTC
CSAFGGDNEQFF
>-|-|TRBV2|TRBJ1-1
TGTGCCAGCACTCGACAGACGAACACTGAAGCTTTCTTT
CASTRQTNTEAFF
>TRBD1|few|TRBV6-6|TRBJ1-1
TGTGCCAGCAGTACAGGGACAGCATCCCCTGAAGCTTTCTTT
CASSTGTASPEAFF
>TRBD2|-|TRBV29-1|TRBJ2-3
TGCAGTGGGGAGGGCGGGAGAGGCACAGATACGCAGTATTTT
CSGEGGRGTDTQYF
>TRBD1|-|TRBV2|TRBJ1-2
TGTGCCAGCAGCGACCGGACAGGGTTAGACGGCTACACCTTC
CASSDRTGLDGYTF
>TRBD2|-|TRBV9|TRBJ2-1
TGTGCCAGCAGCGTAGGTACTAGCGGAGAGCAGTTCTTC
CASSVGTSGEQFF
>-|-|TRBV15|TRBJ2-3
TGTGCCACCAGCGCAGGGGGGACAGACACAGATACGCAGTATTTT
CATSAGGTDTDTQYF
>-|-|TRBV18|TRBJ2-5
TGTGCCAGCTCACCGCAGGGGCCGGGAGAGACCCAGTACTTC
CASSPQGPGETQYF
>-|few|TRBV19|TRBJ1-1
TGTGCCAGTAGTCTGGGATTGGGGGGCACTGAAGCTTTCTTT
CASSLGLGGTEAFF
>-|-|TRBV30|TRBJ2-4
TGTGCCTGGAGTGCCGAAAACATTCAGTACTTC
CAWSAENIQYF
>TRBD2|-|TRBV2|TRBJ2-5
TGTGCCAGCAGTGAAGGAGGACTAGTAGGAGAGACCCAGTACTTC
CASSEGGLVGETQYF
>TRBD1|-|TRBV6-5|TRBJ2-7
TGTGCCAGCAGTTACAGGACAGGCCGGACCTACGAGCAGTACTTC
CASSYRTGRTYEQYF
>-|few|TRBV2|TRBJ1-6
TGTGCCAGCAGTGATAGCGGCGGGAGTTATTCACCCCTCCACTTT
CASSDSGGSYSPLHF
>-|-|TRBV27|TRBJ1-2
TGTGCCAGCAGTTCGGGATCGGGCGGGCCCCTTGGCTATGGCTACACCTTC
CASSSGSGGPLGYGYTF
>TRBD1|once|TRBV5-4|TRBJ1-2
TGTGCCAGCAGCCAGGACAGGGTGAGGGGCTATGGCTACACCTTC
CASSQDRVRGYGYTF
>TRBD1|-|TRBV5-1|TRBJ1-2
TGCGCCAGCAGCTCACAGGGGGAGAACTATGGCTACACCTTC
CASSSQGENYGYTF
>-|few|TRBV5-6|TRBJ1-3
TGTGCCAGCAGGGCCCCCAAGGGAAACACCATATATTTT
CASRAPKGNTIYF
>-|once|TRBV27|TRBJ1-2
TGTGCCAGCAGTTTAGGGGGGGGATCATATGGCTACACCTTC
CASSLGGGSYGYTF
>TRBD1|-|TRBV9|TRBJ1-4
TGTGCCAGCAGCTCAGGACAGGGGACTAATGAAAAACTGTTTTTT
CASSSGQGTNEKLFF
>-|few|TRBV11-2|TRBJ2-7
TGTGCCAGCAGCAAACAGGGCTACGAGCAGTACTTC
CASSKQGYEQYF
>-|-|TRBV10-3|TRBJ2-2
TGTGCCATCAGTTATAGCACCGGGGAGCTGTTTTTT
CAISYSTGELFF
>-|few|TRBV5-1|TRBJ2-3
TGCGCCAGCAGCGGAAGTACTAGAGACACAGATACGCAGTATTTT
CASSGSTRDTDTQYF
>-|once|TRBV30|TRBJ2-1
TGTGCCTGGTCCCGGTCCGGGGTGTATCGTAATGAGCAGTTCTTC
CAWSRSGVYRNEQFF
>TRBD1|-|TRBV28|TRBJ1-4
TGTGCCAGCAGTTCCACAGGGGGAACAACTAATGAAAAACTGTTTTTT
CASSSTGGTTNEKLFF
>-|once|TRBV6-5|TRBJ2-2
TGTGCCAGCAGTCTTTCTAGAGGGCCCGGGGAGCTGTTTTTT
CASSLSRGPGELFF
>TRBD2|-|TRBV6-5|TRBJ2-7
TGTGCCAGCAGTTACTCGAGCGGGGGGGCCTACGAGCAGTACTTC
CASSYSSGGAYEQYF
>TRBD2|-|TRBV9|TRBJ2-2
TGTGCCAGCAGCCCAACCCCTAGCGGGGGTAACACCGGGGAGCTGTTTTTT
CASSPTPSGGNTGELFF
>TRBD2|-|TRBV19|TRBJ2-7
TGTGCCAGCCCGACAGGACTAGCGGGGCTCCAGTACTTC
CASPTGLAGLQYF
>TRBD1|-|TRBV19|TRBJ1-1
TGTGCCAGTAGTACGACAGGGCGAACTGAAGCTTTCTTT
CASSTTGRTEAFF
>TRBD2|-|TRBV28|TRBJ2-3
TGTGCCAGCAGTTTAGCCGGGAGGGATGGAGATACGCAGTATTTT
CASSLAGRDGDTQYF
>-|-|TRBV2|TRBJ2-7
TGTGCCAGCAGGACAGGTATCACCTCCTACGAGCAGTACTTC
CASRTGITSYEQYF
>-|-|TRBV4-2|TRBJ2-7
TGTGCCAGCAGCCAAGTAGCTCTATCCTACGAGCAGTACTTC
CASSQVALSYEQYF
>TRBD2|-|TRBV5-1|TRBJ2-2
TGCGCCAGCAGCCTGGAAGGACTAGCGGGGGAAACCGGGGAGCTGTTTTTT
CASSLEGLAGETGELFF
>TRBD1|-|TRBV19|TRBJ2-5
TGTGCCAGTAGTATAGGAGGGACAGGGGGAACCCAAGAGACCCAGTACTTC
CASSIGGTGGTQETQYF
>-|-|TRBV6-1|TRBJ2-3
TGTGCCAGCAGAATCCCTATTATAGATACGCAGTATTTT
CASRIPIIDTQYF
>TRBD2|-|TRBV6-1|TRBJ2-5
TGTGCCAGCAGGGGAGGGGAGACCCAGTACTTC
CASRGGETQYF
>TRBD2|few|TRBV6-1|TRBJ2-3
TGTGCCAGCAGTGTCCTAGCGGGGGACACAGATACGCAGTATTTT
CASSVLAGDTDTQYF
>TRBD1|-|TRBV15|TRBJ1-1
TGTGCCACCAGCAGAGAAACTGGACAGGGCACTGAAGCTTTCTTT
CATSRETGQGTEAFF
>TRBD1|-|TRBV28|TRBJ2-3
TGTGCCAGCAGTACAGGGGGCACAGATACGCAGTATTTT
CASSTGGTDTQYF
>TRBD1|-|TRBV19|TRBJ2-2
TGTGCCAGTAGTACACCCCTGAGGGACAGGGGTAAGGGAATTACCGGGGAGCTGTTTTTT
CASSTPLRDRGKGITGELFF
>TRBD2|-|TRBV7-2|TRBJ2-4
TGTGCCAGCAGCTTAGAAGAAGCGGGAGCCGGGAACATTCAGTACTTC
CASSLEEAGAGNIQYF
>TRBD2|-|TRBV9|TRBJ2-2
TGTGCCAGCAGCGTCGGACTAGCGGGTAACACCGGGGAGCTGTTTTTT
CASSVGLAGNTGELFF
>-|once|TRBV27|TRBJ2-1
TGTGCCAGCAGTTTATCGAGTTGGGGGGACAGATTCAATGAGCAGTTCTTC
CASSLSSWGDRFNEQFF
>TRBD2|-|TRBV28|TRBJ2-2
TGTGCCAGCCACCCAGACCCCGGGACTAGCGGGGTTAACACCGGGGAGCTGTTTTTT
CASHPDPGTSGVNTGELFF
>-|-|TRBV7-9|TRBJ2-1
TGTGCCAGCAGCGTCTCGGGGGTCAATGAGCAGTTCTTC
CASSVSGVNEQFF
>TRBD1|-|TRBV7-9|TRBJ2-7
TGTGCCAGCAGCCCCCGGACAGGGAGCTCCTACGAGCAGTACTTC
CASSPRTGSSYEQYF
>-|-|TRBV6-1|TRBJ2-7
TGTGCCAGCAGTGAACCAGGGTTGGGCTACGAGCAGTACTTC
CASSEPGLGYEQYF
>TRBD2|few|TRBV4-1|TRBJ2-3
TGCGCCAGCAGCCAAAGCTTGATGGGGCGGGGGGCCAAACCCGCTCAAGATACGCAGTATTTT
CASSQSLMGRGAKPAQDTQYF
>-|-|TRBV4-1|TRBJ2-3
TGCGCCAGCAGCCTCGCGAGGGCAGATACGCAGTATTTT
CASSLARADTQYF
>TRBD2|-|TRBV7-8|TRBJ2-7
TGTGCCAGCAGCGGTCGGACTAGCGGCTCCTACGAGCAGTACTTC
CASSGRTSGSYEQYF
>TRBD2|few|TRBV2|TRBJ2-1
TGTGCCAGCAGTGTCCTAGCGGCCCTGGGTGAGCAGTTCTTC
CASSVLAALGEQFF
>TRBD1|-|TRBV10-2|TRBJ1-5
TGCGCCAGCCAAGTGGAAGGGGGCGGCAATCAGCCCCAGCATTTT
CASQVEGGGNQPQHF